This TCR beta chain was identified during a study of human thymus T cells (dated by TCRdb to the early 2020s). At the level of the whole study: The study described the TCR alpha and beta repertoires in about 8 infant thymus samples and a few matching peripheral blood samples. The infant donors were about 7 to 250 days old, and the cohort included six or seven males and two females.

Results and caveats for the whole study, not just this receptor: On average, about 730,000 unique TCRB clonotypes were obtained from thymus samples, compared with 75,000 to 90,000 from blood samples. Both the thymic and the peripheral blood repertoires appeared to show biased V and J gene segment usage. According to the related research, thymic TCR repertoires were highly overlapping among unrelated individuals.

About this clone itself: Its recognized antigen is unknown. It has no much larger one-base neighbor in the sample; base qualities were not kept.

CDR1 and CDR2 (LNHDA, SQIVND) derive from the germline V gene (reference sequence). The CDR3, cysteine through phenylalanine, is 17 amino acids long. The entry retains the CDR3 DNA only, 51 bases that are in frame from base 1. Germline trimming: 5 bases from V, 4 bases from J; junction bases outside gene matches: 10. Thymus tissue was obtained as surgical resects removed during corrective cardiac surgery. Donors were immunologically healthy infants undergoing open corrective cardiac surgery for congenital heart defects in Finland. Thymocytes were released mechanically from tissue and stored at -70 °C as pellets of 10-30 million cells. A QIAsymphony instrument was used to extract genomic DNA from the frozen cell pellets. The immunoSEQ multiplex PCR assay was used to amplify the TCRB and TCRAD loci from a standardized amount of quality-controlled genomic DNA. Amplicons spanned the V(D)J region at a length sufficient to cover the CDR3 and identify V and J genes. The commercial immunoSEQ service was used to sequence amplicons on an Illumina platform. The paper's processing steps were these. Primer bias and sequencing errors were corrected as previously described, and TCRAD and TCRB were defined on the basis of the IMGT database. Repertoires were analysed with immunoSEQ Analyzer 3.0 and VDJTools, covering basic statistics, V/J segment usage, diversity estimates, rarefaction and pairwise overlap. Diversity was estimated with Chao1, ChaoE, Efron-Thisted, Shannon and inverse Simpson indices, and also on datasets down-sampled to the smallest sample. For repertoire overlap, CDR3 nucleotide sequence, V gene and J gene had to match strictly, and clustering was done by Jaccard-based multidimensional scaling. Sourced from immuneACCESS, this table was stored by TCRdb with only in-frame sequences that have V and J called. A share of the clones is absent; for the studies checked, an unresolved V gene accounts for under half, and the remainder has no known explanation. V and J calls and clone size are as listed in that table; D and trimming were resolved from the DNA. In all, the sample holds some 120,000 clones, and about 94% of those were seen once. The ten largest clones represent around 0.024% of the sample.

Specimen: thymus tissue. The rearranged chain carries TRBV19 and TRBJ2-7; TRBD2 lines up with 14 middle nucleotides. This clonotype was sampled from a boy less than two years old with a congenital heart defect but otherwise immunologically healthy. The DNA reads TGTGCCAGTAGTCCCCGCCGGACTAGCGGGGGGCCTTACGAGCAGTACTTC. It specifies CASSPRRTSGGPYEQYF. The full variable domain, completed from the reference TRBV19 and TRBJ2-7 proteins outside the CDR3, reads DGGITQSPKYLFRKEGQNVTLSCEQNLNHDAMYWYRQDPGQGLRLIYYSQIVNDFQKGDIAEGYSVSREKKESFPLTVTSAQKNPTAFYLCASSPRRTSGGPYEQYFGPGTRLTVT.